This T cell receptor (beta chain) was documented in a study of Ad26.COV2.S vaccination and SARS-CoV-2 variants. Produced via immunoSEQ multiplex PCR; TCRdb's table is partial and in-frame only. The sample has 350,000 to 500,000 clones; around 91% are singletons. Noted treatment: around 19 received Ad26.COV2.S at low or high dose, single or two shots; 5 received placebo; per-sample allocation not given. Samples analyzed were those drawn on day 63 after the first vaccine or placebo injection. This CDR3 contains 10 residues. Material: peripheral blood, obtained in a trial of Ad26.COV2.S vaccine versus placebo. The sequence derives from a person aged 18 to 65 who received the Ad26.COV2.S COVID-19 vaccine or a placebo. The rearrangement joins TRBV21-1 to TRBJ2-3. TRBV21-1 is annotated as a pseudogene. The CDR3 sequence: CASSPPTQYF. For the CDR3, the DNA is TGTGCCAGCAGCCCTCCAACGCAGTATTTT.